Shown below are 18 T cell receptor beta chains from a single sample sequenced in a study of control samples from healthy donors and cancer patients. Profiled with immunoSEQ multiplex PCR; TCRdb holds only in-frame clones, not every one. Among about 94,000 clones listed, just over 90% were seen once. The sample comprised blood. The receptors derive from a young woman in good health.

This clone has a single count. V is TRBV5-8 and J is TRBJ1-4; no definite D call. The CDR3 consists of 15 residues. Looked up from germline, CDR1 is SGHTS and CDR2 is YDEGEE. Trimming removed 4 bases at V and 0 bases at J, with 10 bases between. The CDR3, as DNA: TGTGCCAGCAGCAAATTTTTTACAACTAATGAAAAACTGTTTTTT. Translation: CASSKFFTTNEKLFF.

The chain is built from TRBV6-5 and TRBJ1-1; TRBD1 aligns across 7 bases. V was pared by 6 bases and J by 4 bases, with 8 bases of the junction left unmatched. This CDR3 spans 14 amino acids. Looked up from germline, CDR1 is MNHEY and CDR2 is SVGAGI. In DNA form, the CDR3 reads TGTGCCAGCAGACTGGGATCAGGGGGCACTGAAGCTTTCTTT. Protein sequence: CASRLGSGGTEAFF.

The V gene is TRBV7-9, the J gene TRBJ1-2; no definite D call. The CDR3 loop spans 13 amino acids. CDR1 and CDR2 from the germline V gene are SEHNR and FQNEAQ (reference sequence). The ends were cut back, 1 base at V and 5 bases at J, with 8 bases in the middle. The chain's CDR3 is CASSLGADYGYTF. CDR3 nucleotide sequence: TGTGCCAGCAGCTTAGGGGCTGATTATGGCTACACCTTC.

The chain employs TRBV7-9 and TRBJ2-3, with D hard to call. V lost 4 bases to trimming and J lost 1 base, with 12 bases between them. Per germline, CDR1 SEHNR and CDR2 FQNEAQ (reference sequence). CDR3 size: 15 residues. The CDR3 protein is CASSYGEARTDTQYF. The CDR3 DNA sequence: TGTGCCAGCAGCTATGGAGAGGCACGCACAGATACGCAGTATTTT.

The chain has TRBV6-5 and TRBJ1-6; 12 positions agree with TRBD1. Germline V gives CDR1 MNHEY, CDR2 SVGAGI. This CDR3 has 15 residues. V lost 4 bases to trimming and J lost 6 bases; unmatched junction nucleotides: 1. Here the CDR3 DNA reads TGTGCCAGCAGTTTGGGACAGGGGGCTAATTCACCCCTCCACTTT. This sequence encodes CASSLGQGANSPLHF.

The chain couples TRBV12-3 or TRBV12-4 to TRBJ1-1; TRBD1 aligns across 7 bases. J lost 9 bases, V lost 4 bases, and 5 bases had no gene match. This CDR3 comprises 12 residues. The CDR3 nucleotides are TGTGCCAGCAGTTCAGGGGGGCCGAAAGCTTTCTTT. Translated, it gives CASSSGGPKAFF.

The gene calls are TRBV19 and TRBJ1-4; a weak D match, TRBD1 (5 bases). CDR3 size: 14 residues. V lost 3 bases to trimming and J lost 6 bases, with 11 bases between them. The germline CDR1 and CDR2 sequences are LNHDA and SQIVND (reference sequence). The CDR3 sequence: CASSMPGTHEKLFF. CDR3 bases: TGTGCCAGTAGTATGCCCGGGACTCATGAAAAACTGTTTTTT.

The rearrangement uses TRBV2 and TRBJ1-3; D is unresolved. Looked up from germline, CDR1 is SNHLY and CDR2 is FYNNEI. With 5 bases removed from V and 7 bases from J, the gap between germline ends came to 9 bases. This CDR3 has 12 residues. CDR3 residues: CASSIAVNTIYF. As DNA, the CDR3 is TGTGCCAGCAGTATCGCAGTGAACACCATATATTTT.

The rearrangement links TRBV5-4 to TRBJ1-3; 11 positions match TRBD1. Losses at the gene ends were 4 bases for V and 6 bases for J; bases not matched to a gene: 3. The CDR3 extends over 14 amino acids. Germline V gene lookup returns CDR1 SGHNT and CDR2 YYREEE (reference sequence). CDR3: CASSIGQGANTIYF. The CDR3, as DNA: TGTGCCAGCAGCATCGGACAGGGGGCAAACACCATATATTTT. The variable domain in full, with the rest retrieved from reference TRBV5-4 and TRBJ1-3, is ETGVTQSPTHLIKTRGQQVTLRCSSQSGHNTVSWYQQALGQGPQFIFQYYREEENGRGNFPPRFSGLQFPNYSSELNVNALELDDSALYLCASSIGQGANTIYFGEGSWLTVV.

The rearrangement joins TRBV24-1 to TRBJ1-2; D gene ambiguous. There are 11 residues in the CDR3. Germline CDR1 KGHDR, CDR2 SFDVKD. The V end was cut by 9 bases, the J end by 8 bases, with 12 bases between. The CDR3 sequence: CATEGGLGYTF. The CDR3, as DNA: TGTGCCACCGAAGGAGGGTTGGGCTACACCTTC.

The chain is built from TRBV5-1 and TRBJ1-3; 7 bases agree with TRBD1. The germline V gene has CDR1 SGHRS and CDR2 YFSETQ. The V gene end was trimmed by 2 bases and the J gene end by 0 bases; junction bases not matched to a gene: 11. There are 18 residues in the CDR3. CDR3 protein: CASSFTPLTGASGNTIYF. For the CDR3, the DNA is TGCGCCAGCAGCTTTACACCCCTTACAGGGGCCTCTGGAAACACCATATATTTT. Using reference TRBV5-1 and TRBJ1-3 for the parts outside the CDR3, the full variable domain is KAGVTQTPRYLIKTRGQQVTLSCSPISGHRSVSWYQQTPGQGLQFLFEYFSETQRNKGNFPGRFSGRQFSNSRSEMNVSTLELGDSALYLCASSFTPLTGASGNTIYFGEGSWLTVV.

As DNA, the CDR3 is TGTGCCAGCAGTGAACACAGCACTTATAGCAATCAGCCCCAGCATTTT. As protein: CASSEHSTYSNQPQHF. The chain uses TRBV6-1 and TRBJ1-5; D call uncertain. The CDR3 is 16 amino acids. Between the trimmed V and J ends, which lost 2 bases and 0 bases, there was a span of 11 bases. Germline V lookup: CDR1 MNHNS, CDR2 SASEGT.

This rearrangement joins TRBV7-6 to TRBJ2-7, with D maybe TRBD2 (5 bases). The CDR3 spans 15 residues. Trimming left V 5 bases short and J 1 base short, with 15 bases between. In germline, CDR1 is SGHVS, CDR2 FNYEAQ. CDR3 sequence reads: CASSVTNSGSYEQYF. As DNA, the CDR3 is TGTGCCAGCAGCGTTACCAACAGCGGATCCTACGAGCAGTACTTC.

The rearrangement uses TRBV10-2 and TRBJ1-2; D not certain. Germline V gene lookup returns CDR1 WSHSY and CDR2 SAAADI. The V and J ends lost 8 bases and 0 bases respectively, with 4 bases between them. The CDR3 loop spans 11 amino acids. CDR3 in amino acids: CASGANYGYTF. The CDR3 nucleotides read TGCGCCAGCGGTGCTAACTATGGCTACACCTTC.

CDR3 in DNA: TGTGCCAGCAGCCCAACCGGACAGGGGAGCAATCAGCCCCAGCATTTT. It specifies CASSPTGQGSNQPQHF. The V call is TRBV9, the J call TRBJ1-5, with 9 bases identical to TRBD1. Germline assignment: CDR1 SGDLS and CDR2 YYNGEE. This CDR3 spans 16 amino acids. Trimming cost V 4 bases and J 1 base; bases outside gene matches: 6.

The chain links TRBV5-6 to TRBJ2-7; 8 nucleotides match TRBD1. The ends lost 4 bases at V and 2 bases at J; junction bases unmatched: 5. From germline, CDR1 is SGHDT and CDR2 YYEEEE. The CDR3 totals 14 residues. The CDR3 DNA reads TGTGCCAGCAGCCCGACAGGGGAACCCTACGAGCAGTACTTC. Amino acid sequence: CASSPTGEPYEQYF. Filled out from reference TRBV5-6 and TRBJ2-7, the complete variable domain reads DAGVTQSPTHLIKTRGQQVTLRCSPKSGHDTVSWYQQALGQGPQFIFQYYEEEERQRGNFPDRFSGHQFPNYSSELNVNALLLGDSALYLCASSPTGEPYEQYFGPGTRLTVT.

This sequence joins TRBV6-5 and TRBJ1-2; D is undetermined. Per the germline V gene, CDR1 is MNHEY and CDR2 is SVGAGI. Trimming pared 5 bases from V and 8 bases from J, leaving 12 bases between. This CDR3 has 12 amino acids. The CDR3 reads CASSRAGRGYTF. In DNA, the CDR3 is TGTGCCAGCAGTCGGGCGGGAAGGGGCTACACCTTC.

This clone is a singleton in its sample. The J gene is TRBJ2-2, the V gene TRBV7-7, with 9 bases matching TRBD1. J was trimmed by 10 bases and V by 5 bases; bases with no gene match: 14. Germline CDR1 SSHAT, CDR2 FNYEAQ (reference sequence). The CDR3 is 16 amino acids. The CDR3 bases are TGTGCCAGCAGCAAACAGGGGGCTATAATTGATGAGGAGCTGTTTTTT. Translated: CASSKQGAIIDEELFF.